This is a list of T cell receptor beta chains from one sample in a study of cytomegalovirus exposure and HLA in healthy donors. Produced via immunoSEQ multiplex PCR; TCRdb's table is partial and in-frame only. The sample has more than 250,000 clones, around 87% seen once; the top ten hold roughly 1.2%. The sequencing input was PBMCs. These TCRs come from a woman aged 25 to 39 in good health and CMV-seropositive. The CDR3 runs from the conserved cysteine through the conserved F or W. Fields, in order: clone size, J gene, V gene, D gene, CDR3 DNA, CDR3 protein. D genes are given only for firm matches. Clone size is stated in some rows and not others, as once, few, many or a class when expanded.

clone size: -
J gene: TRBJ2-7
V gene: TRBV30
D gene: -
CDR3 DNA: TGTGCCTGGAGTGTAAGCTCCTACGAGCAGTACTTC
CDR3 protein: CAWSVSSYEQYF

clone size: -
J gene: TRBJ2-5
V gene: TRBV9
D gene: TRBD2
CDR3 DNA: TGTGCCAGCAGCCCCCTGGCGGGAGGGCAGGTAGAGACCCAGTACTTC
CDR3 protein: CASSPLAGGQVETQYF

clone size: -
J gene: TRBJ2-5
V gene: TRBV2
D gene: -
CDR3 DNA: TGTGCCAGCAGTGAGGTGGACAGGACTAAAGAGACCCAGTACTTC
CDR3 protein: CASSEVDRTKETQYF

clone size: -
J gene: TRBJ1-1
V gene: TRBV6-5
D gene: TRBD1
CDR3 DNA: TGTGCCAGCAGTTGGGACAGGGGGAACACTGAAGCTTTCTTT
CDR3 protein: CASSWDRGNTEAFF

clone size: -
J gene: TRBJ1-2
V gene: TRBV27
D gene: -
CDR3 DNA: TGTGCCAGCAGTTCCCTAAACTATGGCTACACCTTC
CDR3 protein: CASSSLNYGYTF

clone size: -
J gene: TRBJ2-3
V gene: TRBV30
D gene: -
CDR3 DNA: TGTGCCTGGAGTGTACGGGATCCCACAGATACGCAGTATTTT
CDR3 protein: CAWSVRDPTDTQYF

clone size: -
J gene: TRBJ2-3
V gene: TRBV11-3
D gene: -
CDR3 DNA: TGTGCCAGCGGACTTAGTCGCACAGATACGCAGTATTTT
CDR3 protein: CASGLSRTDTQYF

clone size: -
J gene: TRBJ1-6
V gene: TRBV4-2
D gene: -
CDR3 DNA: TGTGCCAGCAGCCAAGATCTGCAGGCCACTAATTCACCCCTCCACTTT
CDR3 protein: CASSQDLQATNSPLHF

clone size: -
J gene: TRBJ2-7
V gene: TRBV11-1
D gene: -
CDR3 DNA: TGTGCCAGCAGTTTTGACAGCTACGAGCAGTACTTC
CDR3 protein: CASSFDSYEQYF

clone size: -
J gene: TRBJ2-1
V gene: TRBV30
D gene: TRBD1
CDR3 DNA: TGTGCCTGGACTACAGGGGGTCATAGTGGTGAGCAGTTCTTC
CDR3 protein: CAWTTGGHSGEQFF

clone size: -
J gene: TRBJ2-7
V gene: TRBV11-2
D gene: TRBD1
CDR3 DNA: TGTGCCAGCAGCCCGGGGACAGGGATTTTCCAGTACTTC
CDR3 protein: CASSPGTGIFQYF

clone size: -
J gene: TRBJ2-1
V gene: TRBV29-1
D gene: -
CDR3 DNA: TGCAGCGTTGACTCGGACTTGGATGAGCAGTTCTTC
CDR3 protein: CSVDSDLDEQFF

clone size: -
J gene: TRBJ1-2
V gene: TRBV30
D gene: -
CDR3 DNA: TGTGCCTGGAGTAGAACAGGGACGTTTTATGGCTACACCTTC
CDR3 protein: CAWSRTGTFYGYTF

clone size: -
J gene: TRBJ2-1
V gene: TRBV4-2
D gene: -
CDR3 DNA: TGTGCCAGCAGCCAGGGGGACCTTAATGAGCAGTTCTTC
CDR3 protein: CASSQGDLNEQFF

clone size: -
J gene: TRBJ2-7
V gene: TRBV6-6
D gene: -
CDR3 DNA: TGTGCCAGCATAAACGGACCTGCCGGATCTGCCGAGCAGTACTTC
CDR3 protein: CASINGPAGSAEQYF

clone size: -
J gene: TRBJ2-1
V gene: TRBV9
D gene: -
CDR3 DNA: TGTGCCAGCAGCCCGGACTACAATGAGCAGTTCTTC
CDR3 protein: CASSPDYNEQFF

clone size: -
J gene: TRBJ2-7
V gene: TRBV7-2
D gene: -
CDR3 DNA: TGTGCCAGCAGCCCCCCGGGGGCGCCCGGGGAGCAGTACTTC
CDR3 protein: CASSPPGAPGEQYF

clone size: -
J gene: TRBJ1-6
V gene: TRBV5-4
D gene: TRBD1
CDR3 DNA: TGTGCCAGCAGCCGAATCGGGACAGGGTTCCACTTT
CDR3 protein: CASSRIGTGFHF

clone size: -
J gene: TRBJ1-5
V gene: TRBV10-3
D gene: TRBD1
CDR3 DNA: TGTGCCATCAGTGAGGCGGCAGGGGGCCGGTATAGCAATCAGCCCCAGCATTTT
CDR3 protein: CAISEAAGGRYSNQPQHF

clone size: -
J gene: TRBJ2-5
V gene: TRBV9
D gene: -
CDR3 DNA: TGTGCCAGCAGCGTCAGTAACCAAGAGACCCAGTACTTC
CDR3 protein: CASSVSNQETQYF

clone size: -
J gene: TRBJ2-1
V gene: TRBV9
D gene: TRBD2
CDR3 DNA: TGTGCCAGCAGCGTGATAGCGGGAGGCTACAATGAGCAGTTCTTC
CDR3 protein: CASSVIAGGYNEQFF

clone size: -
J gene: TRBJ2-1
V gene: TRBV30
D gene: TRBD2
CDR3 DNA: TGTGCCTGGAGTGTAGCGGGAGGTAATGAGCAGTTCTTC
CDR3 protein: CAWSVAGGNEQFF

clone size: -
J gene: TRBJ2-1
V gene: TRBV30
D gene: TRBD2
CDR3 DNA: TGTGCCTGGTTAGCGGGAGAGAGTTACAATGAGCAGTTCTTC
CDR3 protein: CAWLAGESYNEQFF

clone size: -
J gene: TRBJ1-2
V gene: TRBV29-1
D gene: -
CDR3 DNA: TGCAGCGTTGTGGACGTGCGCCGTTCTGACTATGGCTACACCTTC
CDR3 protein: CSVVDVRRSDYGYTF

clone size: few
J gene: TRBJ1-5
V gene: TRBV2
D gene: -
CDR3 DNA: TGTGCCAGCGAACCGGACCTTAATCAGCCCCAGCATTTT
CDR3 protein: CASEPDLNQPQHF

clone size: -
J gene: TRBJ2-2
V gene: TRBV9
D gene: TRBD1
CDR3 DNA: TGTGCCAGCAGCGTGACAGGGTCGGACACCGGGGAGCTGTTTTTT
CDR3 protein: CASSVTGSDTGELFF

clone size: few
J gene: TRBJ1-2
V gene: TRBV30
D gene: -
CDR3 DNA: TGTGCCTGGGCAGGGGCCACTAACTATGGCTACACCTTC
CDR3 protein: CAWAGATNYGYTF

clone size: few
J gene: TRBJ1-2
V gene: TRBV4-1
D gene: TRBD1
CDR3 DNA: TGCGCCAGCAGCCGCTTACCAGGGGGCGCGGACTATGGCTACACCTTC
CDR3 protein: CASSRLPGGADYGYTF

clone size: -
J gene: TRBJ2-5
V gene: TRBV7-9
D gene: -
CDR3 DNA: TGTGCCAGCAGCTTAGTGGAGATCCAGTACTTC
CDR3 protein: CASSLVEIQYF

clone size: -
J gene: TRBJ2-1
V gene: TRBV5-6
D gene: TRBD2
CDR3 DNA: TGTGCCAGCAGCCTTAGCGGGAGGGAGTACAATGAGCAGTTCTTC
CDR3 protein: CASSLSGREYNEQFF

clone size: -
J gene: TRBJ1-6
V gene: TRBV6-1
D gene: -
CDR3 DNA: TGTGCCAGCACCTCGACAGAGTATAATTCACCCCTCCACTTT
CDR3 protein: CASTSTEYNSPLHF

clone size: -
J gene: TRBJ2-3
V gene: TRBV28
D gene: TRBD2
CDR3 DNA: TGTGCCAGCGCCGGACTAGCTGGCACAGATACGCAGTATTTT
CDR3 protein: CASAGLAGTDTQYF

clone size: -
J gene: TRBJ1-5
V gene: TRBV6-1
D gene: TRBD1
CDR3 DNA: TGTGCCAGCAGTGCTGGACAGGGCGGTCAGCCCCAGCATTTT
CDR3 protein: CASSAGQGGQPQHF

clone size: -
J gene: TRBJ2-7
V gene: TRBV6-5
D gene: TRBD1
CDR3 DNA: TGTGCCAGCAGTTACCGGGACAGGGGCTACGAGCAGTACTTC
CDR3 protein: CASSYRDRGYEQYF

clone size: -
J gene: TRBJ1-4
V gene: TRBV29-1
D gene: -
CDR3 DNA: TGCGCGAGCCAGGGAGGGGCTGGAAGCGAAAAACTGTTTTTT
CDR3 protein: CASQGGAGSEKLFF

clone size: -
J gene: TRBJ2-1
V gene: TRBV20-1
D gene: -
CDR3 DNA: TGCTCGGGACTTGACTACAATGAGCAGTTCTTC
CDR3 protein: CSGLDYNEQFF

clone size: -
J gene: TRBJ2-7
V gene: TRBV5-6
D gene: -
CDR3 DNA: TGTGCCAGCAGCTTGAAGGGCGAAGGCGAGCAGTACTTC
CDR3 protein: CASSLKGEGEQYF

clone size: -
J gene: TRBJ2-5
V gene: TRBV27
D gene: -
CDR3 DNA: TGTGCCAGCAGTTTATTGAGGCAAGAGACCCAGTACTTC
CDR3 protein: CASSLLRQETQYF

clone size: -
J gene: TRBJ2-1
V gene: TRBV5-4
D gene: -
CDR3 DNA: TGTGCCAGCACCGGGACTCCGTTCGATGAGCAGTTCTTC
CDR3 protein: CASTGTPFDEQFF

clone size: -
J gene: TRBJ2-1
V gene: TRBV19
D gene: TRBD2
CDR3 DNA: TGTGCCAGTAGTATGGGTAGCGGGAGGGCCACTTACAATGAGCAGTTCTTC
CDR3 protein: CASSMGSGRATYNEQFF

clone size: once
J gene: TRBJ1-1
V gene: TRBV25-1
D gene: -
CDR3 DNA: TGTGCCAGCAGTGTTAAGGGGTCTACTGAAGCTTTCTTT
CDR3 protein: CASSVKGSTEAFF